This passage covers 19 T cell receptor beta chains from one sample sequenced in a study of PD-1 blockade in classical Hodgkin lymphoma. Profiling relied on immunoSEQ multiplex PCR, and the TCRdb table lists in-frame clones only, not all of them. The data show some 26,000 clones, approximately 93% seen once. The time point: newly diagnosed, previously untreated cHL patient sample. Sequenced sample: peripheral blood mononuclear cells (PBMCs). The receptors shown here come from a human donor with classical Hodgkin lymphoma.

The rearrangement uses TRBV4-3 and TRBJ2-3; D is perhaps TRBD1 (5 bases). The CDR3 spans 17 residues. The germline V gene has CDR1 LGHNA and CDR2 YSLEER. V lost 0 bases and J lost 6, with 19 bases in between. The DNA for the CDR3 is TGCGCCAGCAGCCAAGAAGGCCCAGGGATGGGCCGGGATACGCAGTATTTT. This codes for CASSQEGPGMGRDTQYF.

This chain links TRBV27 with TRBJ1-2; no reliable D call. V was trimmed by 6 bases and J by 1 base, leaving 9 bases between them. Germline loops: CDR1 MNHEY, CDR2 SMNVEV (reference sequence). CDR3 length: 13 residues. The CDR3 DNA reads as TGTGCCAGCAGCCGGGCCCGTAACTATGGCTACACCTTC. Translated: CASSRARNYGYTF.

The chain has TRBV6-1 and TRBJ2-7; D is uncertain. Trimming pared 9 bases from V and 0 bases from J, leaving 12 bases between. Germline CDR1 is MNHNS and CDR2 is SASEGT. CDR3 length equals 13 residues. The CDR3 nucleotides are TGTGCCAGTGAAGGGTCAAGCTCCTACGAGCAGTACTTC. This sequence encodes CASEGSSSYEQYF.

The gene calls are TRBV6-4 and TRBJ2-3; no definite D call. V lost 3 bases and J 0 bases, leaving 7 bases between the germline ends. This CDR3 comprises 14 residues. Germline V gene data show CDR1 as MRHNA and CDR2 as SNTAGT. The CDR3 protein is CASSEGYSTDTQYF. CDR3 DNA sequence: TGTGCCAGCAGTGAGGGCTACAGCACAGATACGCAGTATTTT.

The rearrangement uses TRBV4-2 and TRBJ2-7; 7 bases fit TRBD2. This CDR3 has 15 amino acids. The V gene's germline CDR1 is LGHNA and CDR2 YNFKEQ. J lost 2 bases, V lost 1 base, and 5 bases had no gene match. The chain's CDR3 is CASSQGAGVAYEQYF. The CDR3 DNA is TGTGCCAGCAGCCAAGGGGCGGGGGTCGCCTACGAGCAGTACTTC.

V gene TRBV7-8 combines with J gene TRBJ1-5; a weak D match, TRBD1 (5 bases). The CDR3 is made up of 14 amino acids. V lost 1 base and J 5 bases, leaving 9 bases between the germline ends. Germline CDR1 SGHVS, CDR2 FQNEAQ. CDR3 amino acids: CASSLGSRDQPQHF. Written as DNA, the CDR3 is TGTGCCAGCAGCTTAGGAAGCAGGGATCAGCCCCAGCATTTT.

This clone was observed a few times. J is TRBJ2-3 and V is TRBV18; D might be TRBD2 (5 bases). V was trimmed by 4 bases and J by 4 bases, leaving 21 bases between them. Germline-derived CDR1 and CDR2 are KGHSH and LQKENI. The length of the CDR3 is 17 residues. As DNA, the CDR3 is TGTGCCAGCTCACTCGACCAGTTGGGCGGAGCGGCAGATACGCAGTATTTT. Translated: CASSLDQLGGAADTQYF.

This clone was picked up one time. The J gene is TRBJ2-1, the V gene TRBV5-1; 10 bases map to TRBD2. Germline CDR1 reads SGHRS; CDR2 reads YFSETQ. J lost 7 bases, V lost 3 bases, and 7 bases had no gene match. The CDR3 has 15 residues. The CDR3 DNA reads TGCGCCAGCAGCTGGACTCCGGGACTAGCGAATGAGCAGTTCTTC. Protein: CASSWTPGLANEQFF.

The genes are TRBV6-8 and TRBJ1-2; TRBD1 is a possible D gene (6 bases). V was pared by 3 bases and J by 3 bases, with 14 bases between. Germline V gives CDR1 MNHGY, CDR2 SAAAGT. The CDR3 has 15 residues. The CDR3 region is CASSYGGGAYYGYTF. DNA of the CDR3: TGTGCCAGCAGTTATGGGGGGGGCGCTTACTATGGCTACACCTTC.

The rearrangement uses TRBV5-1 and TRBJ2-5; no clear D. The V gene's germline CDR1 is SGHRS and CDR2 YFSETQ. V was trimmed by 0 bases and J by 3 bases, leaving 0 bases between them. This CDR3 spans 11 amino acids. CDR3 nucleotide sequence: TGCGCCAGCAGCTTGGAAGAGACCCAGTACTTC. Protein: CASSLEETQYF.

This clone appeared a single time. The chain has TRBV9 and TRBJ1-1; D is undetermined. The CDR3 covers 13 residues. CDR1 and CDR2 (germline): SGDLS, YYNGEE. V was trimmed by 4 bases and J by 6 bases, leaving 13 bases between them. In DNA form, the CDR3 reads TGTGCCAGCAGCCAGATCACAAGCGCTGAAGCTTTCTTT. It is translated as CASSQITSAEAFF.

The chain recombines TRBV4-1 with TRBJ1-2; TRBD1 aligns across 9 bases. J lost 4 bases, V lost 3 bases, and 9 bases had no gene match. Germline V gives CDR1 MGHRA, CDR2 YSYEKL. The CDR3 covers 16 residues. The CDR3 region is CASSQETGGRSYGYTF. For the CDR3, the DNA is TGCGCCAGCAGCCAGGAAACAGGGGGCAGGAGCTATGGCTACACCTTC.

The chain combines TRBV28 with TRBJ1-1; D remains ambiguous. V was trimmed by 6 bases and J by 3 bases, leaving 8 bases between them. The CDR3 totals 12 residues. The germline CDR1 and CDR2 sequences are MDHEN and SYDVKM. CDR3 sequence reads: CASSAEDTEAFF. The CDR3 region has the DNA TGTGCCAGCAGCGCTGAGGACACTGAAGCTTTCTTT.

The chain uses TRBV4-1 and TRBJ2-5; D not certain. Looked up from germline, CDR1 is MGHRA and CDR2 is YSYEKL. V was clipped by 1 base and J by 5 bases, with 14 bases between them. The CDR3 runs 15 residues. This CDR3 is CASSQVGLPTETQYF. CDR3 DNA sequence: TGCGCCAGCAGCCAAGTTGGGCTTCCGACCGAGACCCAGTACTTC.

The rearrangement links TRBV7-9 to TRBJ1-5; D not resolved. Germline V gene sequence: CDR1 SEHNR, CDR2 FQNEAQ (reference sequence). The CDR3 length is 13 residues. V was shortened by 5 bases and J by 6 bases, with 11 bases between the two germline ends. The CDR3 protein is CASSGGSGQPQHF. The CDR3 bases are TGTGCCAGCAGCGGTGGTTCTGGTCAGCCCCAGCATTTT.

The chain is built from TRBV7-9 and TRBJ2-3; TRBD2 matches 13 bases. J was trimmed by 1 base and V by 5 bases; bases with no gene match: 3. CDR1 and CDR2 from the germline V gene are SEHNR and FQNEAQ (reference sequence). This CDR3 contains 16 residues. CDR3 in DNA: TGTGCCAGCAGCAAGACTAGCGGGGGGCGCACAGATACGCAGTATTTT. This sequence encodes CASSKTSGGRTDTQYF.

The chain combines TRBV28 with TRBJ2-1; TRBD1 agrees at 9 bases. In germline, CDR1 is MDHEN, CDR2 SYDVKM. The CDR3 has 15 amino acids. V dropped 4 bases and J dropped 7; count of bases not matched to a gene: 8. The CDR3 region has the DNA TGTGCCAGCAGTTCACCCGGGACAGGGAGGAATGAGCAGTTCTTC. Translation gives CASSSPGTGRNEQFF.

The chain has TRBV7-9 and TRBJ2-5; D remains unclear. The V end was cut by 6 bases, the J end by 5 bases, with 4 bases between. The CDR3 runs 10 residues. Germline V lookup: CDR1 SEHNR, CDR2 FQNEAQ (reference sequence). This chain's CDR3 is CASSRETQYF. Here the CDR3 DNA reads TGTGCCAGCAGTCGGGAGACCCAGTACTTC. Based on the CDR3 plus reference TRBV7-9 and TRBJ2-5, the full variable domain is DTGVSQNPRHKITKRGQNVTFRCDPISEHNRLYWYRQTLGQGPEFLTYFQNEAQLEKSRLLSDRFSAERPKGSFSTLEIQRTEQGDSAMYLCASSRETQYFGPGTRLLVL.

This chain joins TRBV18 and TRBJ1-2; 9 positions agree with TRBD1. With 3 bases clipped from V and 8 bases from J, the junction kept 13 bases outside the gene matches. CDR1 is KGHSH and CDR2 is LQKENI in the germline V gene. The CDR3 is made up of 16 amino acids. The CDR3 coding sequence is TGTGCCAGCTCACCGCCGCGAGGGACAGGGTGGGAAGGCTACACCTTC. It encodes CASSPPRGTGWEGYTF.